This entry lists 17 T cell receptor beta chains sequenced from one sample in a study of T cells after somatic rescue of genetic block. Using immunoSEQ multiplex PCR, the repertoire was profiled, and TCRdb retains in-frame clones only, with some absent. Altogether more than 10,000 clones are present, about four fifths being singletons, with the ten largest covering approximately 8%. The sequenced sample was peripheral blood mononuclear cells (PBMCs). Every receptor here comes from a boy younger than 18.

This chain connects TRBV4-1 to TRBJ1-2, with D tentatively TRBD1 (6 bases). Germline V CDR1 and CDR2: MGHRA, YSYEKL. The CDR3 consists of 14 residues. V was clipped by 4 bases and J by 5 bases, with 14 bases between them. CDR3 protein: CASSLAGTNYGYTF. CDR3 DNA: TGCGCCAGCAGCCTAGCCGGGACAAATTATGGCTACACCTTC.

This rearrangement joins TRBV21-1 to TRBJ2-7; TRBD2, as called in the table, went unchecked against the DNA. TRBV21-1 is a pseudogene segment. CDR3 length: 11 residues. CDR3: CASSNGGGPPF. The CDR3 nucleotides read TGTGCCAGCAGCAATGGGGGGGGGCCCCCCTTC.

The chain carries TRBV14 and TRBJ1-6; TRBD1 agrees at 9 bases. This CDR3 is 16 amino acids long. Germline CDR1 is SGHDN and CDR2 is FVKESK. V lost 3 bases to trimming and J lost 6 bases; unmatched junction nucleotides: 6. The CDR3 bases are TGTGCCAGCAGCCACCTGGGACAGGGACCTAATTCACCCCTCCACTTT. Translating gives CASSHLGQGPNSPLHF. Using reference TRBV14 and TRBJ1-6 for the parts outside the CDR3, the full variable domain is EAGVTQFPSHSVIEKGQTVTLRCDPISGHDNLYWYRRVMGKEIKFLLHFVKESKQDESGMPNNRFLAERTGGTYSTLKVQPAELEDSGVYFCASSHLGQGPNSPLHFGNGTRLTVT.

Here the CDR3 DNA reads TGTGCCACCGCAAACAGGGGCTCTACTGAAGCTTTCTTT. Amino acids: CATANRGSTEAFF. V and J are TRBV2 and TRBJ1-1; 7 bases match TRBD1. The CDR3 length is 13 residues. Germline V lookup: CDR1 SNHLY, CDR2 FYNNEI. V gave up 10 bases and J gave up 5 bases; unmatched junction bases: 10.

The rearrangement links TRBV5-1 to TRBJ2-2; TRBD2 is a possible D gene (6 bases). CDR1 is SGHRS and CDR2 is YFSETQ in the germline V gene. The length of the CDR3 is 18 residues. Deletions cut 0 bases from V and 6 bases from J, with 21 bases between. CDR3 sequence: CASSLAGSGFGSAGELFF. CDR3 in DNA: TGCGCCAGCAGCTTGGCAGGTAGCGGTTTCGGGTCAGCCGGGGAGCTGTTTTTT.

The CDR3 DNA sequence: TGTGCCAGCAGGGCCGCCGGGGACGAGCAGTACTTC. Protein: CASRAAGDEQYF. This chain joins TRBV7-2 and TRBJ2-7; tentatively, D is TRBD2 (5 bases). Germline loops: CDR1 SGHTA, CDR2 FQGNSA. CDR3 length: 12 amino acids. The V gene lost 6 bases and the J gene lost 5 bases, with 11 bases spanning the gap. Combining the CDR3 with reference TRBV7-2 and TRBJ2-7 gives the whole variable domain GAGVSQSPSNKVTEKGKDVELRCDPISGHTALYWYRQSLGQGLEFLIYFQGNSAPDKSGLPSDRFSAERTGGSVSTLTIQRTQQEDSAVYLCASRAAGDEQYFGPGTRLTVT.

The V and J genes are TRBV7-8 and TRBJ1-1; D uncertain. The V end was cut by 1 base, the J end by 0 bases, with 12 bases between. Germline assignment: CDR1 SGHVS and CDR2 FQNEAQ. The CDR3 extends over 16 amino acids. CDR3 bases: TGTGCCAGCAGCTTAGAGGAGGGAACGCTGAACACTGAAGCTTTCTTT. Translating gives CASSLEEGTLNTEAFF.

The rearrangement links TRBV9 to TRBJ2-2; D is uncertain. Trimming cost V 4 bases and J 3 bases, with 10 bases left between them. The CDR3 runs 14 residues. Germline V gives CDR1 SGDLS, CDR2 YYNGEE. The CDR3 DNA reads TGTGCCAGCAGCTCCTTGGGCGACACCGGGGAGCTGTTTTTT. The encoded protein is CASSSLGDTGELFF.

The V call is TRBV7-9, the J call TRBJ2-7; D may be TRBD1 (6 bases). In germline, CDR1 is SEHNR, CDR2 FQNEAQ (reference sequence). The CDR3 contains 19 residues. Trimming removed 5 bases from V and 2 bases from J, with 28 bases in between. The CDR3 spells CASSPLGISQGSDPYEQYF. The DNA of the CDR3 is TGTGCCAGCAGCCCCCTCGGTATTAGTCAGGGGTCGGACCCCTACGAGCAGTACTTC.

The CDR3 bases are TGTGCCAGCAGCCGCTTAACTAGCGGGAGGGCCAGGGACAATGAGCAGTTCTTC. It encodes CASSRLTSGRARDNEQFF. The gene calls are TRBV7-7 and TRBJ2-1; TRBD2 aligns across 13 bases. The V gene's germline CDR1 is SSHAT and CDR2 FNYEAQ (reference sequence). Losses at the gene ends were 5 bases for V and 5 bases for J; bases not matched to a gene: 12. This CDR3 is 18 amino acids long.

The chain combines TRBV4-1 with TRBJ2-7; perhaps D is TRBD1 or TRBD2 (6 bases each). The J call may be wrong; the DNA end is better matched by TRBJ2-5. In germline, CDR1 is MGHRA, CDR2 YSYEKL. The CDR3 has 16 residues. As DNA, the CDR3 is TGCGCCAGCAGCCACGCAGGGCAGGGGAGGCAAGAGACCCAGTACTTC. It specifies CASSHAGQGRQETQYF.

The genes are TRBV11-1 and TRBJ2-1, with a possible D match to TRBD2 (5 bases). V lost 5 bases and J 10 bases, leaving 9 bases between the germline ends. CDR3 length: 11 residues. Germline V gives CDR1 SGHAT, CDR2 FQDESV (reference sequence). The CDR3 region is CASSRGIEQFF. CDR3 sequence (DNA): TGTGCCAGCAGCCGAGGGATCGAGCAGTTCTTC.

The V call is TRBV7-9, the J call TRBJ2-5; either TRBD1 or TRBD2 may fit D (6 bases each). Germline loops: CDR1 SEHNR, CDR2 FQNEAQ (reference sequence). Trimming cost V 3 bases and J 5 bases, with 19 bases left between them. The CDR3 runs 16 residues. This CDR3 is CASSLRGDSSKETQYF. CDR3 nucleotides: TGTGCCAGCAGCTTGAGGGGGGACTCGTCCAAGGAGACCCAGTACTTC.

This clone was recorded a few times. The chain joins TRBV9 to TRBJ2-2, with 11 bases aligning to TRBD2. This CDR3 contains 16 residues. CDR1 is SGDLS and CDR2 is YYNGEE in the germline V gene. Germline trimming cut 0 bases from V and 7 bases from J; bases unmatched to any gene: 5. The CDR3 is CASSVATSGSIGELFF. DNA for the CDR3: TGTGCCAGCAGCGTAGCTACTAGCGGGAGCATCGGGGAGCTGTTTTTT.

V usage is TRBV5-8 and J usage is TRBJ1-5; 12 nucleotides match TRBD1. Losses at the gene ends were 0 bases for V and 6 bases for J; bases not matched to a gene: 7. In germline, CDR1 is SGHTS, CDR2 YDEGEE. This CDR3 is 17 amino acids long. The CDR3: CASSLGAGTGGSQPQHF. The CDR3 DNA follows: TGTGCCAGCAGCTTGGGAGCCGGGACAGGGGGCAGTCAGCCCCAGCATTTT.

The chain is built from TRBV2 and TRBJ2-1, with 8 bases identical to TRBD2. V was pared by 2 bases and J by 0 bases, with 9 bases of the junction left unmatched. Germline values: CDR1 SNHLY, CDR2 FYNNEI. This CDR3 contains 18 residues. The CDR3 loop reads CASSEYTIAGSSYNEQFF. The CDR3 nucleotides are TGTGCCAGCAGTGAATATACAATAGCGGGATCCTCCTACAATGAGCAGTTCTTC.

The V and J genes are TRBV5-1 and TRBJ2-7, with D unresolved. The CDR3 has 13 amino acids. V shed 0 bases and J shed 6 bases, with 10 bases lying between them. Germline V CDR1 and CDR2: SGHRS, YFSETQ. The CDR3 loop reads CASSLEKGSEQYF. The DNA for the CDR3 is TGCGCCAGCAGCTTGGAAAAGGGCTCCGAGCAGTACTTC.